A selection of T cell receptor beta chains follows, all from one sample in a study of shared clonotypes between healthy human individuals. Here immunoSEQ multiplex PCR was the method, and the copy in TCRdb shows in-frame clones only, minus some. The sample holds 1.5 million to 2.5 million clones, about 95% seen once. The sample taken for sequencing was naive CD8+ T cells sorted from blood. The receptors stem from a man aged 18 to 30 in good health. Both conserved end residues are part of each CDR3. The D gene is left open where the match is weak.

D gene,J gene,V gene,CDR3 DNA,CDR3 protein
TRBD2,TRBJ2-3,TRBV11-2,TGTGCCAGCAGCTTAGTAGCGGGGGGGGCAGATACGCAGTATTTT,CASSLVAGGADTQYF
.,TRBJ2-1,TRBV29-1,TGCAGCGTAGCCGGGACTTCAGGCGGCAATGAGCAGTTCTTC,CSVAGTSGGNEQFF
TRBD2,TRBJ2-7,TRBV13,TGTGCCAGCAGCTCCGGACTAGCGGGAGTTCACGAGCAGTACTTC,CASSSGLAGVHEQYF
.,TRBJ1-3,TRBV7-9,TGTGCCAGCAGCTTAAGTGTCGGGGCTGGAAACACCATATATTTT,CASSLSVGAGNTIYF
TRBD2,TRBJ2-3,TRBV4-1,TGCGCCAGCAGTCATCAGCGGGAGGGCCCCACAGATACGCAGTATTTT,CASSHQREGPTDTQYF
TRBD1,TRBJ1-1,TRBV4-1,TGCGCCAGCAGCCAAATGGGGACAGGGTTTGCTGAAGCTTTCTTT,CASSQMGTGFAEAFF
.,TRBJ2-7,TRBV5-4,TGTGCCAGCAGCTTCCAGGGAACCTACGAGCAGTACTTC,CASSFQGTYEQYF
TRBD1,TRBJ1-5,TRBV27,TGTGCCAGCAGTGACCTGACAGGGATCGCCAATCAGCCCCAGCATTTT,CASSDLTGIANQPQHF
TRBD2,TRBJ2-5,TRBV9,TGTGCCAGCAGCGTAGACCTAGCGGGGGACCAGTACTTC,CASSVDLAGDQYF
.,TRBJ2-5,TRBV7-9,TGTGCCAGCAGCTTAATATCAGAGACCCAGTACTTC,CASSLISETQYF
.,TRBJ1-1,TRBV7-9,TGTGCCAGCAGCCCCCCTCCCCAGCCTGAAGCTTTCTTT,CASSPPPQPEAFF